Below, one T cell receptor (beta chain) is given with its context. The antigen it recognizes is unknown. The record has no base qualities; no much larger clone is one base away. The library was obtained by the immunoSEQ multiplex PCR assay. In TCRdb, the immuneACCESS table is reduced to in-frame sequences with V and J assigned. These tables do not hold every clone; where another copy was compared, an unresolved V gene accounts for under half, and the others remain unexplained. This sample has over 70,000 clones in its table, and around 94% of those were observed once. The ten largest clones take up about 0.8% of the sample. The sample is drawn from a study of T cell changes during pregnancy in multiple sclerosis (dated by TCRdb to about 2019). With regard to the full study: In women with multiple sclerosis, the researchers looked at how the T cell repertoire shifted as pregnancy progressed.

CDR1 LNHDA and CDR2 SQIVND are derived from the germline V gene (reference sequence). CDR3 length: 14 amino acids, cysteine to phenylalanine. Solely the CDR3 DNA is kept, with 42 bases framed from the first base. V gives up 1 base and J gives up 6 bases, and the segment between their germline ends measures 11 bases. The sample in question was peripheral blood, obtained in the third trimester of pregnancy. The sequence was obtained from a female donor with multiple sclerosis, enrolled in a pregnancy study. The rearrangement joined TRBV19 to TRBJ2-3; the D segment could be TRBD1, given 6 matching bases. The CDR3 reads CASSIAGVVDTQYF. The sequence in DNA is TGTGCCAGTAGTATAGCAGGGGTTGTTGATACGCAGTATTTT.